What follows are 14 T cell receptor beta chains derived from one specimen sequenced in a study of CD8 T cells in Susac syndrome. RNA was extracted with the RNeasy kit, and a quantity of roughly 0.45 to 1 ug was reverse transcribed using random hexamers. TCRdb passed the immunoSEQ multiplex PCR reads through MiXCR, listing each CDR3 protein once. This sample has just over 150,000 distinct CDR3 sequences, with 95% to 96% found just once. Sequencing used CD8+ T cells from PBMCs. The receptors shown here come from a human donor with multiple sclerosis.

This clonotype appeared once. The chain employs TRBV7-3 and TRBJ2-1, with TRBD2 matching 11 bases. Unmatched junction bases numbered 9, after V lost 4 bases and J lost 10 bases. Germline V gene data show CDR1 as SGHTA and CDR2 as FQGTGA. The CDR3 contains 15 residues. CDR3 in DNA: TGTGCCAGCAGCTACTTTAGCGGGGGGGCCGAAGAGCAGTTCTTC. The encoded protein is CASSYFSGGAEEQFF.

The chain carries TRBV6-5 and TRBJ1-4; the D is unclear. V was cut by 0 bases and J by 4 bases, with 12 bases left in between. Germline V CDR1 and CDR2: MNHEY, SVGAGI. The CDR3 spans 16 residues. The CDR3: CASSYSAYGVNEKLFF. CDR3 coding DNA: TGTGCCAGCAGTTACTCGGCCTATGGGGTTAATGAAAAACTGTTTTTT.

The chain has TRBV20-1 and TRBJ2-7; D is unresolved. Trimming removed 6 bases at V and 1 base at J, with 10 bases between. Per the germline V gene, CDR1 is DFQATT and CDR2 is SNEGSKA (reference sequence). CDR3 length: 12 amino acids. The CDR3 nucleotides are TGCAGTGCGATGGACGGTTCCTACGAGCAGTACGTC. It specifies CSAMDGSYEQYV.

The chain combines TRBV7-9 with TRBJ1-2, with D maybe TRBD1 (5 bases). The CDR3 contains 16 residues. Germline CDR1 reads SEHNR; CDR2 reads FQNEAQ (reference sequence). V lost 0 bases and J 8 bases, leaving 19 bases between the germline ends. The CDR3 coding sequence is TGTGCCAGCAGCTTAGCGCTTGAGACAGCCGGGTGGGGCTACACCTTC. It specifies CASSLALETAGWGYTF.

The DNA of the CDR3 is TGCAGCGTTGCCGAGGGCAAAGCTTTCTTT. This gives the protein CSVAEGKAFF. V gene TRBV29-1 combines with J gene TRBJ1-1; D call uncertain. This CDR3 has 10 residues. Germline V CDR1 and CDR2: SQVTM, ANQGSEA. Trimming left V 4 bases short and J 9 bases short, with 9 bases between. The variable domain in full, completed from reference TRBV29-1 and TRBJ1-1, reads SAVISQKPSRDICQRGTSLTIQCQVDSQVTMMFWYRQQPGQSLTLIATANQGSEATYESGFVIDKFPISRPNLTFSTLTVSNMSPEDSSIYLCSVAEGKAFFGQGTRLTVV.

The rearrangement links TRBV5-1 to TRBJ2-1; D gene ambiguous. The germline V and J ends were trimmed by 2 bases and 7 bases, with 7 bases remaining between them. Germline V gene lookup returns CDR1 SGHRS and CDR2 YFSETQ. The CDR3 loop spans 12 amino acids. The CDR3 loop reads CASSFDGNEQFF. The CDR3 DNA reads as TGCGCCAGCAGCTTTGACGGGAATGAGCAGTTCTTC.

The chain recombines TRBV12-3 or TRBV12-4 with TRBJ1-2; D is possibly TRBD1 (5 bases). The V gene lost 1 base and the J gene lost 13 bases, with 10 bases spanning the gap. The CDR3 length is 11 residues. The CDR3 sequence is CASSLGGAFTF. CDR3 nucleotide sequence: TGTGCCAGCAGTTTAGGTGGGGCTTTCACCTTC.

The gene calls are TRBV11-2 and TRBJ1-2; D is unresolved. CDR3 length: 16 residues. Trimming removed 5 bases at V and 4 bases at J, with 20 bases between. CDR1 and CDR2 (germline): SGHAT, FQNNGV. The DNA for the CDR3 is TGTGCCAGCAGCGCAGTTAGCACCGGTCAGAGCTATGGCTACACCTTC. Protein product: CASSAVSTGQSYGYTF.

The CDR3 region is CASSLSSGAGNTIYF. DNA of the CDR3: TGTGCCAGCAGTTTATCGTCGGGGGCTGGAAACACCATATATTTT. The chain joins TRBV27 to TRBJ1-3; tentative D call: TRBD1 (5 bases). The CDR3 totals 15 residues. V lost 0 bases, J lost 2 bases, and 8 bases lay in between. CDR1 and CDR2 from the germline V gene are MNHEY and SMNVEV (reference sequence).

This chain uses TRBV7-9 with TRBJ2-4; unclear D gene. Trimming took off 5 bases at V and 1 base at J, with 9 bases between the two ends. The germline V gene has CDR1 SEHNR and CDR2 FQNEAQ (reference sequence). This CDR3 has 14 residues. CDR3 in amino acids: CASSPLDAKNIQYF. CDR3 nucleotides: TGTGCCAGCAGCCCCCTTGATGCCAAAAACATTCAGTACTTC.

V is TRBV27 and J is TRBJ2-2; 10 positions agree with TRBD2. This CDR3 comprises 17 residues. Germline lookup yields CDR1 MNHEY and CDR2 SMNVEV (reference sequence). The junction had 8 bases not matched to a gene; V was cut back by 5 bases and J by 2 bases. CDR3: CASSALLAGVNTGELFF. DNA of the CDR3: TGTGCCAGCAGTGCCCTTCTAGCGGGGGTTAACACCGGGGAGCTGTTTTTT.

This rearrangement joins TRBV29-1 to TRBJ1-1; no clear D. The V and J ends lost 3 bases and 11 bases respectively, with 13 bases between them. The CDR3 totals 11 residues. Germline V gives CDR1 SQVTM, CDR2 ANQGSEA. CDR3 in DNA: TGCAGCGTTGACTCGGGCCAGGTGGCTTTCTTT. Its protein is CSVDSGQVAFF.

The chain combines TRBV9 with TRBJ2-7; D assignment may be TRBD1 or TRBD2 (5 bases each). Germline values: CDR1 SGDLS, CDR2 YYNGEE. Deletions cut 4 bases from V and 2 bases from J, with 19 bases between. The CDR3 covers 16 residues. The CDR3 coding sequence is TGTGCCAGCAGCCCTCATTTTGGGGACGGTACCTACGAGCAGTACTTC. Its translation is CASSPHFGDGTYEQYF.

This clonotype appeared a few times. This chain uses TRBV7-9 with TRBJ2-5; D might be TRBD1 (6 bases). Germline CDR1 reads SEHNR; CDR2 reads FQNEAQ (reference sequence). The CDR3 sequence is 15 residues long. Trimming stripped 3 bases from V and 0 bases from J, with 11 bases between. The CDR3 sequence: CASSLDSEYQETQYF. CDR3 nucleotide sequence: TGTGCCAGCAGCTTGGACAGTGAATACCAAGAGACCCAGTACTTC.